In its sample, the clone carrying this T cell receptor (beta chain) was seen a few times. The data were obtained in a study of T cells of healthy individuals. TCRdb re-derived calls from the 5' RACE reads in MiXCR, one entry per CDR3 protein. The sample shows about 96,000 distinct CDR3 sequences, 15% to 20% of them seen only once. The CDR3 sequence is 18 residues long. The V gene end was trimmed by 1 base and the J gene end by 8 bases; junction bases not matched to a gene: 15. Germline CDR1 reads GTSNPN; CDR2 reads SVGIG (reference sequence). The rearrangement links TRBV30 to TRBJ1-4, with 11 bases fitting TRBD1. The sequence was collected from a human donor in good health. The CDR3 protein is CAWSARRLVGQGGEKLFF. CDR3 DNA sequence: TGTGCCTGGAGTGCCCGCCGATTGGTGGGACAGGGGGGGGAAAAACTGTTTTTT.